The entry below gives a single TCR beta chain sequence along with its context. The antigen is unknown. Only in-frame clones appear in the TCRdb table, and some are missing; sequencing was by immunoSEQ multiplex PCR. Seen here are about 160,000 clones, 92% observed once, and the top ten hold 4.4%. CDR1 MNHEY and CDR2 SVGAGI come from the germline V gene. V was pared by 2 bases and J by 2 bases, with 6 bases between. The CDR3 is 13 amino acids. These data are taken from a study of T cell responses to AZD1222 COVID-19 vaccine. Overall study results and limits: Females outnumbered males among donors, who were mostly white British; clonal diversity was possibly underestimated. Only five to seven individuals given AZD1222 were seropositive at baseline.

The chain has TRBV6-5 and TRBJ1-2; D unclear. The specimen was peripheral blood, collected on day 0 of MenACWY control vaccination. The source of this sequence is an adult in good health. The DNA of the CDR3 is TGTGCCAGCAGTTACGTCTCAAACTATGGCTACACCTTC. Amino acid sequence: CASSYVSNYGYTF.